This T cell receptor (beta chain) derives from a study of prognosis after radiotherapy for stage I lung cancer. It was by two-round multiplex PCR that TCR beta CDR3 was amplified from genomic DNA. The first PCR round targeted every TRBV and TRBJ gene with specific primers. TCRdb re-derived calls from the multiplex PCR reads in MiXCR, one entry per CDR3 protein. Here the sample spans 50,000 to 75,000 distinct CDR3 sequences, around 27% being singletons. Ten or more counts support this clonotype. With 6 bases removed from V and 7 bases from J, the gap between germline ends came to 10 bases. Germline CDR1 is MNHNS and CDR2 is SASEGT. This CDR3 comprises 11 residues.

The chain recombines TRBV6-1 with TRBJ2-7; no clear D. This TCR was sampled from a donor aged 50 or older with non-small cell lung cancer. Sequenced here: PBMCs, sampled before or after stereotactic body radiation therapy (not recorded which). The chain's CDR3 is CASSGRREQYF. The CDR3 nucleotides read TGTGCCAGCAGCGGTCGCCGGGAGCAGTACTTC.